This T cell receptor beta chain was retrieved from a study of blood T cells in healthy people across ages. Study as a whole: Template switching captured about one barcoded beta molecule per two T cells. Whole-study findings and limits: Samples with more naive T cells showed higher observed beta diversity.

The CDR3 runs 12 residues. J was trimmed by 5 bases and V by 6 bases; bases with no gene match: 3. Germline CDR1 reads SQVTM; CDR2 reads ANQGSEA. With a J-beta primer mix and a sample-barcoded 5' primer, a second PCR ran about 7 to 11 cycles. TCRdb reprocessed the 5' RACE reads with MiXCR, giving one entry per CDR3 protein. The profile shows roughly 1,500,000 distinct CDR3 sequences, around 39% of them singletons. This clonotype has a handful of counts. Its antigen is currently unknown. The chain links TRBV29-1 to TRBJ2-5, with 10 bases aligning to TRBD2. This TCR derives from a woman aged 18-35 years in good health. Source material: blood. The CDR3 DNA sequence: TGCAGCGTGGGAGCGGGAGGGGAGACCCAGTACTTC. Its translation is CSVGAGGETQYF.